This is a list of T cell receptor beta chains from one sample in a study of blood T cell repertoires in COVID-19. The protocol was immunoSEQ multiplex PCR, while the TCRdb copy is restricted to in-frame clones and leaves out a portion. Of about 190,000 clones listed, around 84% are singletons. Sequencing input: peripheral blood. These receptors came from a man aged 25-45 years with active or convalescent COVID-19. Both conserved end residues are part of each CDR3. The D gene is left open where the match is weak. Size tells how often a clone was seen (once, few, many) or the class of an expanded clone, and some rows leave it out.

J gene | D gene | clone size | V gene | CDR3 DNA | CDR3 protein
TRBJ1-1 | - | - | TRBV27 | TGTGCCAGCAGTTTATGGGGCGGCAAGAACACTGAAGCTTTCTTT | CASSLWGGKNTEAFF
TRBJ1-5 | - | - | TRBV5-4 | TGTGCCAGCAGCTTGGAGGGGCCTGATCAGCCCCAGCATTTT | CASSLEGPDQPQHF
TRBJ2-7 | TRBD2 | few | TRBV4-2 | TGTGCCAGCAGCCAGGAGACCGGGACTAGCGGATCCTACGAGCAGTACTTC | CASSQETGTSGSYEQYF
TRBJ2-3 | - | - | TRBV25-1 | TGTGCCAGCAGTGCCTCTGGGCCCCCAGAAGATACGCAGTATTTT | CASSASGPPEDTQYF
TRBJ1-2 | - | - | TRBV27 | TGTGCCAGCAGCCCATCTATACTCTATGGCTACACCTTC | CASSPSILYGYTF
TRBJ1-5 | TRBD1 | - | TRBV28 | TGTGCCAGCATTGACAGGGTTCAGCCCCAGCATTTT | CASIDRVQPQHF
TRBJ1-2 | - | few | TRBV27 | TGTGCCAGCAGTTCAGGAGGGGCGGGAGGCAACTATGGCTACACCTTC | CASSSGGAGGNYGYTF
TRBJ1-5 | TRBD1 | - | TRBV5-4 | TGTGCCAGCCAAGAGGGGCAGGGGGAATTCCAGCCCCAGCATTTT | CASQEGQGEFQPQHF
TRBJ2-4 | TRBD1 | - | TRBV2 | TGTGCCAGCAGCGCCGCAGGGACAGGGAGTCGTCACGCCAAAAACATTCAGTACTTC | CASSAAGTGSRHAKNIQYF
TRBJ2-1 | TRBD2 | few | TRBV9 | TGTGCCAGCAGCGATTCCGGGGGGGACAATGAGCAGTTCTTC | CASSDSGGDNEQFF
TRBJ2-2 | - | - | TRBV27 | TGTGCCAGCAGTCCACCGGCGACTAACACCGGGGAGCTGTTTTTT | CASSPPATNTGELFF
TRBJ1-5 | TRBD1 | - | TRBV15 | TGTGCCACCAGCGGGACAGACAGGGAGAATCAGCCCCAGCATTTT | CATSGTDRENQPQHF
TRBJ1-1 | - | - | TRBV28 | TGTGCCAGCACCTCGACGGGGGGCGCACACACTGAAGCTTTCTTT | CASTSTGGAHTEAFF
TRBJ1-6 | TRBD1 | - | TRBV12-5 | TGTGCTAGTGGTTTGGTTCAGGGGGCATCTACCACCCTCCACTTT | CASGLVQGASTTLHF
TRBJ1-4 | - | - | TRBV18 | TGTGCCAGCTCATCCACAGGGACGATGGCCAATGAAAAACTGTTTTTT | CASSSTGTMANEKLFF
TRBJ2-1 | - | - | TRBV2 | TGTGCCAGCAGTGAACTTGTCGGGAACAATGAGCAGTTCTTC | CASSELVGNNEQFF
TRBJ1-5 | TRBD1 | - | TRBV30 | TGTGCCTGGAGTAAGGGGACAGGGGGCGCAGAGCCCCAGCATTTT | CAWSKGTGGAEPQHF
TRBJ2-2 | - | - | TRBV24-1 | TGTGCCACCAGTGACCAGACAGGGAGGAGCACCGGGGAGCTGTTTTTT | CATSDQTGRSTGELFF
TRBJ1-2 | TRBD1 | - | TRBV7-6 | TGTGCCAGCAGCTTAGCGATTAGGGGGCAGCGACATAACTATGGCTACACCTTC | CASSLAIRGQRHNYGYTF
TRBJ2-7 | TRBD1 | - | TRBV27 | TGTGCCAGCAGTCCTGGGACAGGGGCTCGTAGGGAGCAGTACTTC | CASSPGTGARREQYF
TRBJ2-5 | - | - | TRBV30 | TGTGCCCGGGCCCGCTCTACAGGGGAGACCCAGTACTTC | CARARSTGETQYF
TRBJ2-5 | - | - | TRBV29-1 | TGCAGCGTTGTGCGGGGCTTCCAAGAGACCCAGTACTTC | CSVVRGFQETQYF
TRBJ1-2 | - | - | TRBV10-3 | TGTGCCATCCCCTCAGCCGACGGGACAACCTATGGCTACACCTTC | CAIPSADGTTYGYTF
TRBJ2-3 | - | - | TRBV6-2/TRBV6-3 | TGTGCCAGCAGTCAACAGGGGGGGCTCACAGATACGCAGTATTTT | CASSQQGGLTDTQYF
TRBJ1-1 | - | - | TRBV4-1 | TGCGCCAGCATATCGGGAAACACTGAAGCTTTCTTT | CASISGNTEAFF
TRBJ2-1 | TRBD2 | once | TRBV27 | TGTGCCAGCAGTTTATCAACCAGCGGGATGGGACGCAATGAGCAGTTCTTC | CASSLSTSGMGRNEQFF